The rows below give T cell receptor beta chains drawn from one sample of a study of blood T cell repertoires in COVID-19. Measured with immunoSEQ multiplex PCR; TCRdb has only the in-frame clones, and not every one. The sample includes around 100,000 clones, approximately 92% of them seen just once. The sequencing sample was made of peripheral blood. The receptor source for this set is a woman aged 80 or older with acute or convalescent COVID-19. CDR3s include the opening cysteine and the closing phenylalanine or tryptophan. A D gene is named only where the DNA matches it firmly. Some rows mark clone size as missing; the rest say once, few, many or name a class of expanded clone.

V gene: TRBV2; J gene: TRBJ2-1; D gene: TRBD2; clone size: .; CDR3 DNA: TGTGCCAGCAGCGAGCTCGGGGGGAGCAATGAGCAGTTCTTC; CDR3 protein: CASSELGGSNEQFF
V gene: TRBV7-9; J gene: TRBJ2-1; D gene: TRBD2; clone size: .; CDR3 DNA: TGTGCCAGCAGCCACGCCTTAGCGGGGGGGCCTGAGCAGTTCTTC; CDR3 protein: CASSHALAGGPEQFF
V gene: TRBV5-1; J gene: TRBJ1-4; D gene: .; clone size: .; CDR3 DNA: TGCGCCAGCAGCCAGGGGACCACTAATGAAAAACTGTTTTTT; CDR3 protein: CASSQGTTNEKLFF
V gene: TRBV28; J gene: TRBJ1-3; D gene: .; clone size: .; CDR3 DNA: TGTGCCAGCAGTATAGGGGTCCTCTCTGGAAACACCATATATTTT; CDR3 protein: CASSIGVLSGNTIYF
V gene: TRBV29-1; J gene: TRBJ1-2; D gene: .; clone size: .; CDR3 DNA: TGCAGCGCTCCAGGTGGGTCCCATGGCTACACCTTC; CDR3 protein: CSAPGGSHGYTF
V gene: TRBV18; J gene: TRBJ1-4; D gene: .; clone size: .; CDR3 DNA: TGTGCCAGCTCACCACTCCGGGTTAACGAAAAACTGTTTTTT; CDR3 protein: CASSPLRVNEKLFF
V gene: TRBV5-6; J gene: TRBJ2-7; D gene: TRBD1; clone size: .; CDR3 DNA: TGTGCCAGCAGCTCGCTAGGGACAGGATGGCACGAGCAGTACTTC; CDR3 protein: CASSSLGTGWHEQYF
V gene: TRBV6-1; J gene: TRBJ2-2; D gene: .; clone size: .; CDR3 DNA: TGTGCCAGCAGTGAACAGGGTGGTGGCACCGGGGAGCTGTTTTTT; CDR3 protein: CASSEQGGGTGELFF
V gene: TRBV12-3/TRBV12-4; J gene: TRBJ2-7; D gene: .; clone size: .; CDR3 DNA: TGTGCCAGCAGTTTATATGACGAGCAGTACTTC; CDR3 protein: CASSLYDEQYF
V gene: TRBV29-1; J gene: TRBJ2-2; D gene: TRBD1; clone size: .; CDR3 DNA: TGCAGCGTCGACAGGGCCGGGGAGCTGTTTTTT; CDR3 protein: CSVDRAGELFF
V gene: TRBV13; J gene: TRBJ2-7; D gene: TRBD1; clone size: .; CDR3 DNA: TGTGCCAGCAGCTCGGGACAGGGTGACACCTACGAGCAGTACTTC; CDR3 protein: CASSSGQGDTYEQYF
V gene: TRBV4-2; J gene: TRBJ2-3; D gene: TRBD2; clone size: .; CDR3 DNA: TGTGCCAGCAGCCAAGGGTCTAGCGGGGGGCACACAGATACGCAGTATTTT; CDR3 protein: CASSQGSSGGHTDTQYF
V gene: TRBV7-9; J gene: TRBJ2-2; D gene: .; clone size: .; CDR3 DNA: TGTGCCAGCAGCTTAGCGGCGGGCACCGGGGAGCTGTTTTTT; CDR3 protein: CASSLAAGTGELFF
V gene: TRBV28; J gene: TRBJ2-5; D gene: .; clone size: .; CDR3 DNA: TGTGCCAGCAGTTTATTGGGCAGCCGGGGCCAAGAGACCCAGTACTTC; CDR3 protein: CASSLLGSRGQETQYF
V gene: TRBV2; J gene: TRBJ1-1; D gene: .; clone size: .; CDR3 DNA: TGTGCCAGCAGTGTCCAGGGGCGATCCACTGAAGCTTTCTTT; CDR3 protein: CASSVQGRSTEAFF
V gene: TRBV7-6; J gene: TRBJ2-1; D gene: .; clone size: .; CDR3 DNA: TGTGCCAGCAGCTTAGTGTTGGCCAATGAGCAGTTCTTC; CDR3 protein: CASSLVLANEQFF
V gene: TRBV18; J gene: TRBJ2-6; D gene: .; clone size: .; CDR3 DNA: TGTGCCAGCTCACCTCAGGCAGTCTCCTCTGGGGCCAACGTCCTGACTTTC; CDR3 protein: CASSPQAVSSGANVLTF
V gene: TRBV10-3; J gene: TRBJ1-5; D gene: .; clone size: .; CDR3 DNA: TGTGCCATCAGTGAGTCTCGACCGGGGGGGGGAAGCCAGCCCCAGCATTTT; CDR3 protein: CAISESRPGGGSQPQHF
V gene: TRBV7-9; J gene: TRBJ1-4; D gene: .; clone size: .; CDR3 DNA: TGTGCCAGCAGCTTCGGAGGAGAAAAACTGTTTTTT; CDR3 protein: CASSFGGEKLFF
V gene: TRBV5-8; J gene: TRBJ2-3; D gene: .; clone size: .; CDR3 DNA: TGTGCCAGCAGCCGCCCGACACAGAGCACAGATACGCAGTATTTT; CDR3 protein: CASSRPTQSTDTQYF
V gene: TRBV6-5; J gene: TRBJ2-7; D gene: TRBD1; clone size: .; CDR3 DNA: TGTGCCAGCAGTTACTTGACAGGGCGCGAGCAGTACTTC; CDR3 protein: CASSYLTGREQYF
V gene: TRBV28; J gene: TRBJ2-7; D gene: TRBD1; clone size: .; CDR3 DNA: TGTGCCAGCAGTAAGGGGACAGTTTTGTACTTC; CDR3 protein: CASSKGTVLYF
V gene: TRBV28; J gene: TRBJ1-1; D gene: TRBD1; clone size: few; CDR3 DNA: TGTGCCAGCAGTTTACCGTCGGGACAGTTACTCGAAGCTTTCTTT; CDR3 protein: CASSLPSGQLLEAFF